Below, 7 T cell receptor beta chains from the same sample are listed, as sequenced in a study of blood T cell repertoires in COVID-19. Measured with immunoSEQ multiplex PCR; TCRdb has only the in-frame clones, and not every one. The sample contains approximately 280,000 clones, 89% of which appear only once. The sequencing sample was made of peripheral blood. These receptors were collected from a man in his fifties with acute or convalescent COVID-19.

As for this clone: This specimen includes other DNA sequences encoding the same CDR3. V is TRBV7-9 and J is TRBJ1-1; 8 nucleotides align to TRBD1. This CDR3 is built from 13 residues. The trim removed 4 bases at V and 4 bases at J, leaving 2 bases unmatched. Germline V CDR1 and CDR2: SEHNR, FQNEAQ (reference sequence). The CDR3 nucleotides read TGTGCCAGCAGCTCACAGGGGGGCACTGAAGCTTTCTTT. Its protein product is CASSSQGGTEAFF.

The chain has TRBV5-1 and TRBJ2-1, with D tentatively TRBD2 (6 bases). The CDR3 is 14 residues long. Germline V CDR1 and CDR2: SGHRS, YFSETQ. The germline V and J ends were trimmed by 1 base and 7 bases, with 12 bases remaining between them. DNA of the CDR3: TGCGCCAGCAGCTTGATGCCTAGCGCAAATGAGCAGTTCTTC. Encoded protein: CASSLMPSANEQFF.

The chain joins TRBV19 to TRBJ1-1; the D gene is possibly TRBD1 (5 bases). V lost 7 bases, J lost 1 base, and 13 bases lay in between. CDR3 length: 14 amino acids. The V gene's germline CDR1 is LNHDA and CDR2 SQIVND (reference sequence). In nucleotides, the CDR3 is TGTGCCAGTACCCTGTTGGGGGGGAACACTGAAGCTTTCTTT. It yields the protein CASTLLGGNTEAFF.

The CDR3 sequence: CASSGQSGGAWETQYF. The CDR3 DNA reads as TGTGCCAGCAGCGGACAGAGCGGGGGGGCTTGGGAGACCCAGTACTTC. The gene calls are TRBV7-3 and TRBJ2-5; 10 bases fit TRBD2. Germline loops: CDR1 SGHTA, CDR2 FQGTGA. After removal of 5 bases from V and 5 bases from J, the junction contained 11 bases not matched to a gene. The CDR3 has 16 amino acids.

J is TRBJ2-7 and V is TRBV15, with 10 nucleotides matching TRBD1. The ends lost 3 bases at V and 1 base at J; junction bases unmatched: 6. Germline values: CDR1 LNHNV, CDR2 YYDKDF (reference sequence). This CDR3 has 16 residues. CDR3 residues: CATSRAGTGASYEQYF. CDR3 sequence (DNA): TGTGCCACCAGCAGGGCCGGGACAGGGGCGTCCTACGAGCAGTACTTC.

The chain employs TRBV9 and TRBJ1-5; D ambiguous. V was pared by 4 bases and J by 1 base, with 12 bases between. This CDR3 is 15 amino acids long. Per germline, CDR1 SGDLS and CDR2 YYNGEE. In DNA form, the CDR3 reads TGTGCCAGCAGCTCAGGCGGGAACAGCAATCAGCCCCAGCATTTT. Translation: CASSSGGNSNQPQHF.

J is TRBJ2-3 and V is TRBV19; 7 nucleotides line up with TRBD2. The CDR3 has 15 amino acids. With V trimmed by 3 bases and J by 5 bases, 8 bases remained unmatched. Germline V gene sequence: CDR1 LNHDA, CDR2 SQIVND (reference sequence). CDR3: CASSISTGGGDTQYF. CDR3 nucleotides: TGTGCCAGTAGTATCTCGACGGGGGGTGGAGATACGCAGTATTTT.